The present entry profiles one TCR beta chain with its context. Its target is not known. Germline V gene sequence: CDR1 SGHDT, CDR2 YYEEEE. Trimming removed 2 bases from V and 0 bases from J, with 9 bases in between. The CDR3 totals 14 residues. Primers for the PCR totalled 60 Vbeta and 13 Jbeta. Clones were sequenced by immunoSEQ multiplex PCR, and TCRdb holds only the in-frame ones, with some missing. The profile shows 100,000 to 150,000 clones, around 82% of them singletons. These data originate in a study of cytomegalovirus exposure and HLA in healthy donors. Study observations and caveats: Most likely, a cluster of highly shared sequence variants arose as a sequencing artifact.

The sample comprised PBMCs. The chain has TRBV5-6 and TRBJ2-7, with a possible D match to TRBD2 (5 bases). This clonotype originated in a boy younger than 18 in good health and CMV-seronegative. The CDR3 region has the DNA TGTGCCAGCAGCTTCGGGGTTCGCTCCTACGAGCAGTACTTC. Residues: CASSFGVRSYEQYF.